These 20 T cell receptor beta chains were sequenced from one sample in a study of cytomegalovirus exposure and HLA in healthy donors. Amplification used 60 Vbeta primers and 13 Jbeta primers. Some clones are missing from TCRdb's copy, which holds only in-frame ones; the method was immunoSEQ multiplex PCR. Among about 130,000 clones, 75% to 85% were seen once, and the ten largest hold just under 2%. Input material: PBMCs. The source of these receptors is a man in his forties or fifties in good health and CMV-seronegative.

This chain joins TRBV7-2 and TRBJ2-5; a weak D match, TRBD1 (6 bases). Matching the DNA end better, TRBJ2-7 makes the J call doubtful. CDR3 size: 15 residues. Per the germline V gene, CDR1 is SGHTA and CDR2 is FQGNSA. The CDR3, as DNA: TGTGCCAGCAGCTTAGAGCGACAGGTGTCCTACGAGCAGTACTTC. It translates to CASSLERQVSYEQYF.

This clone was seen once. The chain has TRBV7-6 and TRBJ1-4, with D perhaps matching TRBD1 (6 bases). The CDR3 loop spans 16 amino acids. Trimming pared 5 bases from V and 8 bases from J, leaving 21 bases between. The germline V gene has CDR1 SGHVS and CDR2 FNYEAQ. The CDR3 nucleotides are TGTGCCAGCAGCAGACTTACGGGACAAAAGGGGGAAAAACTGTTTTTT. It specifies CASSRLTGQKGEKLFF.

The rearrangement joins TRBV5-5 to TRBJ2-3; possible D gene TRBD2, 5 bases. Trimming left V 4 bases short and J 2 bases short, with 8 bases between. Germline CDR1 is SGHKS and CDR2 is YYEKEE (reference sequence). This CDR3 comprises 13 residues. The DNA of the CDR3 is TGTGCCAGCAGCCCGGGGATCACAGATACGCAGTATTTT. As protein: CASSPGITDTQYF.

V and J are TRBV28 and TRBJ2-7; 8 positions agree with TRBD1. The germline CDR1 and CDR2 sequences are MDHEN and SYDVKM. The CDR3 sequence is 13 residues long. V was pared by 5 bases and J by 7 bases, with 7 bases of the junction left unmatched. The CDR3 DNA is TGTGCCAGCAGTCCGGGACAGGAATTTGAGCAGTACGTC. This sequence encodes CASSPGQEFEQYV.

This chain connects TRBV19 to TRBJ2-5; the D gene is possibly TRBD2 (5 bases). The CDR3 is 13 amino acids. With 5 bases removed from V and 1 base from J, the gap between germline ends came to 8 bases. Germline assignment: CDR1 LNHDA and CDR2 SQIVND (reference sequence). The CDR3 sequence is CASSVRGQETQYF. The CDR3 bases are TGTGCCAGTAGTGTCCGGGGCCAAGAGACCCAGTACTTC.

The chain employs TRBV9 and TRBJ2-1; a possible D gene is TRBD2 (5 bases). The V gene's germline CDR1 is SGDLS and CDR2 YYNGEE. The V end lost 0 bases, the J end lost 0 bases, and 7 bases lay between the germline ends. This CDR3 has 15 amino acids. In DNA, the CDR3 is TGTGCCAGCAGCGTAGGCGGGTACTCCTACAATGAGCAGTTCTTC. This encodes CASSVGGYSYNEQFF.

The rearrangement links TRBV30 to TRBJ2-1, with 11 bases identical to TRBD2. The V segment lost 0 bases and the J segment 12 bases; nucleotides outside the gene matches: 7. Germline lookup yields CDR1 GTSNPN and CDR2 SVGIG (reference sequence). CDR3 size: 14 residues. CDR3 protein: CAWSVLAGGQGQFF. CDR3 in DNA: TGTGCCTGGAGTGTGCTAGCGGGGGGCCAAGGGCAGTTCTTC.

The V and J genes are TRBV19 and TRBJ1-2; D possibly corresponds to TRBD1 (5 bases). The length of the CDR3 is 12 residues. CDR1 and CDR2 from the germline V gene are LNHDA and SQIVND (reference sequence). V lost 5 bases, J lost 6 bases, and 10 bases lay in between. The CDR3 spells CASSYTGDGYTF. CDR3 in DNA: TGTGCCAGTAGTTACACAGGAGATGGCTACACCTTC.

The chain joins TRBV28 to TRBJ1-5; D is ambiguous. Germline V gene lookup returns CDR1 MDHEN and CDR2 SYDVKM. V dropped 2 bases and J dropped 8 bases, with 10 bases sitting between them. The CDR3 extends over 13 amino acids. The CDR3 region is CASSLNVEKPQHF. CDR3 nucleotide sequence: TGTGCCAGCAGTTTAAACGTGGAGAAGCCCCAGCATTTT.

This clone has just a few counts. The chain joins TRBV7-2 to TRBJ2-4; the match to TRBD2 covers 7 bases. The CDR3 is made up of 17 amino acids. V was clipped by 1 base and J by 1 base; unmatched bases: 7. CDR1 is SGHTA, CDR2 FQGNSA, per germline. CDR3 sequence reads: CASSLGSGEVAKNIQYF. The CDR3 region has the DNA TGTGCCAGCAGCTTAGGGAGCGGGGAGGTTGCCAAAAACATTCAGTACTTC.

This clone was detected once. The chain employs TRBV7-8 and TRBJ1-2; the match to TRBD1 covers 10 bases. The CDR3 spans 13 residues. V trimming: 5 bases; J trimming: 7 bases; junction bases outside the gene matches: 4. Germline CDR1 and CDR2: SGHVS and FQNEAQ. The CDR3 DNA follows: TGTGCCAGCAGCCAGGGACAGGGGAGTGGCTACACCTTC. Its protein product is CASSQGQGSGYTF.

This rearrangement joins TRBV2 to TRBJ1-1, with a possible D match to TRBD1 (5 bases). The CDR3 totals 13 residues. Germline lookup yields CDR1 SNHLY and CDR2 FYNNEI. V gave up 5 bases and J gave up 6 bases, with 13 bases separating them. CDR3 DNA: TGTGCCAGCAGTTTCAGCAGGGTTGCTGAAGCTTTCTTT. This gives the protein CASSFSRVAEAFF.

The rearrangement links TRBV5-1 to TRBJ2-3; 7 bases fit TRBD1. CDR1 is SGHRS and CDR2 is YFSETQ in the germline V gene. The CDR3 covers 14 residues. V lost 0 bases and J lost 6; bases outside the gene matches: 4. In DNA form, the CDR3 reads TGCGCCAGCAGCTTGGATCAGGGGGTGGATACGCAGTATTTT. It is translated as CASSLDQGVDTQYF.

V usage is TRBV6-5 and J usage is TRBJ1-1; 8 bases align to TRBD1. Germline lookup yields CDR1 MNHEY and CDR2 SVGAGI. This CDR3 has 14 amino acids. J gave up 7 bases and V 6 bases, and 10 bases lay outside the gene matches. As DNA, the CDR3 is TGTGCCAGCAGGTCTCCAGGGGGCGCGAGTGAAGCTTTCTTT. Translating it yields CASRSPGGASEAFF.

The gene calls are TRBV5-1 and TRBJ2-7; unclear D gene. Germline-derived CDR1 and CDR2 are SGHRS and YFSETQ. V was cut by 4 bases and J by 0 bases, with 11 bases left in between. This CDR3 has 14 residues. This CDR3 reads CASSQRLSSYEQYF. CDR3 in DNA: TGCGCCAGCAGCCAACGACTGAGCTCCTACGAGCAGTACTTC.

The CDR3: CAWRDRGNQPQHF. The CDR3 DNA sequence: TGTGCCTGGAGGGACAGGGGCAATCAGCCCCAGCATTTT. This chain links TRBV30 with TRBJ1-5, with 8 bases that match TRBD1. Trimming cost V 3 bases and J 2 bases; bases outside gene matches: 0. Per germline, CDR1 GTSNPN and CDR2 SVGIG (reference sequence). The CDR3 spans 13 residues.

The chain employs TRBV10-3 and TRBJ2-3, with D tentatively TRBD1 (5 bases). Trimming stripped 1 base from V and 0 bases from J, with 11 bases between. Germline V gene lookup returns CDR1 ENHRY and CDR2 SYGVKD. The CDR3 is 16 residues long. CDR3 in amino acids: CAISEFVTGSTDTQYF. The CDR3 DNA reads TGTGCCATCAGTGAGTTTGTCACAGGAAGCACAGATACGCAGTATTTT.

J is TRBJ2-2 and V is TRBV18; D perhaps matches TRBD1 (6 bases). Germline lookup yields CDR1 KGHSH and CDR2 LQKENI. Trimming stripped 3 bases from V and 4 bases from J, with 6 bases between. This CDR3 is built from 13 residues. The CDR3 bases are TGTGCCAGCTCACCCAGGGGCACCGGGGAGCTGTTTTTT. Its translation is CASSPRGTGELFF.

CDR3 protein: CASSLSYRNSNQPQHF. For the CDR3, the DNA is TGTGCCAGCAGCTTATCTTACAGAAATAGCAATCAGCCCCAGCATTTT. The J gene is TRBJ1-5, the V gene TRBV5-5; D gene unclear. Germline CDR1 SGHKS, CDR2 YYEKEE (reference sequence). The V and J ends lost 2 bases and 0 bases respectively, with 12 bases between them. The CDR3 runs to 16 residues. The variable domain in full, with the rest retrieved from reference TRBV5-5 and TRBJ1-5, is DAGVTQSPTHLIKTRGQQVTLRCSPISGHKSVSWYQQVLGQGPQFIFQYYEKEERGRGNFPDRFSARQFPNYSSELNVNALLLGDSALYLCASSLSYRNSNQPQHFGDGTRLSIL.

This chain joins TRBV28 and TRBJ1-2; TRBD1 is a possible D gene (5 bases). The CDR3 has 13 residues. Germline assignment: CDR1 MDHEN and CDR2 SYDVKM. V lost 2 bases, J lost 7 bases, and 11 bases lay in between. The CDR3 loop reads CASSLPRARGYTF. The CDR3 DNA reads as TGTGCCAGCAGTTTACCCAGGGCTCGTGGCTACACCTTC.